This T cell receptor (beta chain) was obtained from a study of T cells in localized non-small cell lung cancer. This CDR3 contains 15 residues. Per the germline V gene, CDR1 is MNHNS and CDR2 is SASEGT. Trimming cost V 2 bases and J 7 bases, with 12 bases left between them. The study, taken as a whole, reports: Turning up in adjacent lung were a median approximately 60 of the top 100 tumor clones. With higher T cell density in blood came longer overall survival. In uninvolved adjacent lung, T cell clonality reached its highest value, exceeding tumor.

The repertoire was sequenced with immunoSEQ multiplex PCR; TCRdb's copy has only in-frame clones and lacks some. The sample records 70,000 to 95,000 clones, approximately 91% being singletons. Remarks on this clone: No antigen is known for it.

Sequencing was performed on PBMCs, taken before any cancer treatment. This sequence joins TRBV6-1 and TRBJ1-6; the D is unclear. This clonotype originated in a woman aged 40-69 years with stage II squamous cell lung carcinoma. The CDR3 here is CASSEMVVGNSPLHF. The CDR3 region has the DNA TGTGCCAGCAGTGAAATGGTAGTTGGCAATTCACCCCTCCACTTT.